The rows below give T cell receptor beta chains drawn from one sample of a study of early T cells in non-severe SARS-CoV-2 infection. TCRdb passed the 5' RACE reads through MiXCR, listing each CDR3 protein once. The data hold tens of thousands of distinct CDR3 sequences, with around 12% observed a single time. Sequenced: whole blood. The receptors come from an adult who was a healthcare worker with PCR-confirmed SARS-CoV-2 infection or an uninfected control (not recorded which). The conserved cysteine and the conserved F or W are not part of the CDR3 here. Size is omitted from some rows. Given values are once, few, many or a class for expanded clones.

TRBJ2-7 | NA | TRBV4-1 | ASSPIGLAGGNSYEQY
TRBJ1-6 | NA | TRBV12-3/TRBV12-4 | ASSSGQEEYNSPLH
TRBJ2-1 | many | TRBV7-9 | ASSPPGRGGGNEQF
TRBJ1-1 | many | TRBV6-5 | ASSYSRGGQNTEAF
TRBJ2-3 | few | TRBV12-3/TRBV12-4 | ASSRADTDTQY
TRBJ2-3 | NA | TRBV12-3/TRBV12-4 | ASSPLVLAEVTDTQY
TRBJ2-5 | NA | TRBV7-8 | ASSLRRTSGETQY
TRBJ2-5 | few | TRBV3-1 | ASSQGGQGASETQY
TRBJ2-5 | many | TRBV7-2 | ASSTSWGYQETQY
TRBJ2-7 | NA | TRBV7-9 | ASSISDGAYEQY
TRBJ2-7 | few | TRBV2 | ASSPRGVDEQY
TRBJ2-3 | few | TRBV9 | ASSSLGTSSPDTQY
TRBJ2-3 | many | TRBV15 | ATSSRGGDTQY
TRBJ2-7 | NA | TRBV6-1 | ASSDSGTIFYEQY
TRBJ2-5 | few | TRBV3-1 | ASSQEARLQETQY
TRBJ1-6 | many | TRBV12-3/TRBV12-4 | ASSLRAGGLSPLH
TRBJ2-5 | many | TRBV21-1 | ASSKGGQRKTQY
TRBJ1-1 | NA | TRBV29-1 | SVARETEAF
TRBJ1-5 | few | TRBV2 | ASRAAGAGNQPQH
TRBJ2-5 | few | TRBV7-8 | ASSVQTSGSRETQY
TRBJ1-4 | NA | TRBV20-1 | SAKLGGQPF
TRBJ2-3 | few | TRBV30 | AWSDLVLTDTQY
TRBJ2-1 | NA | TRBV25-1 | ASCDGDEQF
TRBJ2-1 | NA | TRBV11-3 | ASTSMGNEQF
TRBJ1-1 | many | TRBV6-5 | ASSYGQPPNEAF
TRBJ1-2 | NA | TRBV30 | AWSEAAGGMDGYT
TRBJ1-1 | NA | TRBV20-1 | SARSGTAEAF
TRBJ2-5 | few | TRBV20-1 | SARGEVRGRSETQY
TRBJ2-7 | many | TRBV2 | ASNSRGLAGYEQY
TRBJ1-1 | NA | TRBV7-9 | ASSKAGRENTEAF
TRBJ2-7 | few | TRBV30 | ACILEGSREQY
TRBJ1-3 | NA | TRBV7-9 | ASSFFPGTTSENTIY
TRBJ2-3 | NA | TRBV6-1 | VSSPLRLAGGGTDTQY
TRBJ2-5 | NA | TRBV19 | VTAGGTPGETQY
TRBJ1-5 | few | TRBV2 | ASSEGLTGNQPQH
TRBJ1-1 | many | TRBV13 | ASSLGDTEAF
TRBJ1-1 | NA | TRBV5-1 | ASSPAQRGTEAF
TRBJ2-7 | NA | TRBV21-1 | ASSKAPGQSSYDQY
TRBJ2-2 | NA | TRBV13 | ASSPGPPTGELF
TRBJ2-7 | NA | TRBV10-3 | AISKPGQGTYEQY
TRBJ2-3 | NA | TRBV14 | ASSQGGASTDTQY
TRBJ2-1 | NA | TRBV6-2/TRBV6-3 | ASSYWPSGGYNEQF
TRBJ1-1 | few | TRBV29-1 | SVEDPGAGRA
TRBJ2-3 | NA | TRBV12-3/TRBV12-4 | ASSLKSATNTQY
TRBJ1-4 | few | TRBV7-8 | ASSRVGEKLF
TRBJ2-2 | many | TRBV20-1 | SAKSGGASGELF
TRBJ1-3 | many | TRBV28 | ASSSTRREERY
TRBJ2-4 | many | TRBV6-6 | ASSSLDRAANIQY
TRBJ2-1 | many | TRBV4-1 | ASSQSRNEQF
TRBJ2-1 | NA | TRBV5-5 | ASSLILRDFEQF
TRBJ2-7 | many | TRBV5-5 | ASSLGAYEQY
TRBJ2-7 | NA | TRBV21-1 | ASKPGLAGKFNYEQY